The present T cell receptor (beta chain) was sequenced within a study of cytomegalovirus exposure and HLA in healthy donors. The donors were in the approximately 120-subject validation cohort; that cohort was separate from the approximately 670-subject first cohort. J was trimmed by 3 bases and V by 0 bases; bases with no gene match: 6. The CDR3 has 16 residues. The V gene's germline CDR1 is SGHNT and CDR2 YYREEE (reference sequence). Clones were sequenced by immunoSEQ multiplex PCR, and TCRdb holds only the in-frame ones, with some missing. Of some 100,000 clones in the sample, more than 70% were seen once.

The receptor was isolated from a man aged 18 to 29 in good health and CMV-seronegative. V is TRBV5-4 and J is TRBJ2-1; TRBD2 agrees at 7 bases. Material: PBMCs. The CDR3 nucleotides read TGTGCCAGCAGCTTGGAGGGCGGGAGTGTCTACAATGAGCAGTTCTTC. Encoded protein: CASSLEGGSVYNEQFF.